This TCR beta chain is drawn from a study of T-cell memory formation after mild COVID-19. In TCRdb, the 5' RACE reads were re-called with MiXCR into one record per CDR3 protein. The sample has about 110,000 distinct CDR3 sequences; approximately 13% are singletons. Germline CDR1 is SGHAT and CDR2 is FQNNGV. The CDR3 covers 13 residues. The germline V and J ends were trimmed by 8 bases and 1 base, with 11 bases remaining between them. The chain couples TRBV11-2 to TRBJ1-1; the D gene is possibly TRBD1 (6 bases). Specimen: PBMCs or a T cell subset sorted from them (not recorded which). The clonotype originates from an adult woman who had mild COVID-19 (a few samples of this study predate the infection). Cell type and time point are not known. For the CDR3, the DNA is TGTGCCAGCTGGGGGGCAGGGAACACTGAAGCTTTCTTT. Translating it yields CASWGAGNTEAFF.